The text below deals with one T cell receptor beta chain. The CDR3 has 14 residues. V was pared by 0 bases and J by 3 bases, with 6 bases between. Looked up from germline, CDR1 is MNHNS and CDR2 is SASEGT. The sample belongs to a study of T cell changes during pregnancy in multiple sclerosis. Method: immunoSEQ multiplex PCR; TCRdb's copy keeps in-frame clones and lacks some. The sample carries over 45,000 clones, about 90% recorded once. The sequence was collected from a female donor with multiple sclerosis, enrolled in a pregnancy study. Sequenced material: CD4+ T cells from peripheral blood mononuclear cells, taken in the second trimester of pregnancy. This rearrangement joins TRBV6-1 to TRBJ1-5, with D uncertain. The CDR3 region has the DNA TGTGCCAGCAGTGAAGCAGAGTTCAATCAGCCCCAGCATTTT. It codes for CASSEAEFNQPQHF.